This T cell receptor (beta chain) was sequenced during a study of shared clonotypes between healthy human individuals. In the study overall: Samples came from two female and three male donors aged 18 to 49.

Cells designated naive CD8 were CD45RO-negative and were positively selected for CCR7, with terminally differentiated effector memory CD45RA+ cells excluded. Sorted-subset replicate PCR reactions were performed with about 200 ng DNA, corresponding to about 32,000 T cell genomes. Assay: immunoSEQ multiplex PCR; the TCRdb copy retains only in-frame clones and omits some. The data hold around 2.1 million clones, with 93% observed a single time. Germline lookup yields CDR1 MNHEY and CDR2 SMNVEV (reference sequence). The CDR3 is 12 residues long. Trimming took 5 bases from V and 8 from J, leaving 12 bases between them.

The chain combines TRBV27 with TRBJ1-2, with D perhaps TRBD1 (6 bases). The sequence was obtained from a man aged 18-30 years in good health. Some clones in this sample may be carry-over from other donors' samples. Sequenced: naive CD8+ T cells from PBMCs. The CDR3 region has the DNA TGTGCCAGCAGTGCCCAGGGGCAAGGCTACACCTTC. This encodes CASSAQGQGYTF.